The 7 T cell receptor beta chains reported below all come from one sample, sequenced in a study of blood T cell repertoires in COVID-19. Repertoires were generated with immunoSEQ multiplex PCR, while TCRdb's copy carries only in-frame clones and drops some. Here the sample spans 99,000 or so clones, around 88% being singletons. Sequenced material: peripheral blood. All receptors derive from a man aged 45-65 years with COVID-19, enrolled during active disease.

The table lists this clone with a count of one. The J gene is TRBJ2-2, the V gene TRBV7-2; tentative D call: TRBD1 (6 bases). Trimming removed 2 bases at V and 6 bases at J, with 10 bases between. The CDR3 runs 14 residues. CDR1 is SGHTA, CDR2 FQGNSA, per germline. CDR3 region: CASSLRRTAGELFF. In nucleotides, the CDR3 is TGTGCCAGCAGCTTAAGGAGGACAGCCGGGGAGCTGTTTTTT.

The rearrangement links TRBV4-2 to TRBJ1-3, with D possibly TRBD1 on 5 matching bases. Germline CDR1 and CDR2: LGHNA and YNFKEQ. The CDR3 has 14 amino acids. Trimming removed 2 bases at V and 1 base at J, with 6 bases between. CDR3 amino acids: CASSQPGSGNTIYF. The CDR3 nucleotides are TGTGCCAGCAGCCAACCAGGGTCTGGAAACACCATATATTTT.

The V gene is TRBV7-2, the J gene TRBJ1-2, with D possibly being TRBD1 (6 bases). CDR1 and CDR2 (germline): SGHTA, FQGNSA. V dropped 5 bases and J dropped 7 bases, with 23 bases sitting between them. The CDR3 contains 16 residues. CDR3 sequence reads: CASSPNRDTYTSGYTF. CDR3 DNA: TGTGCCAGCAGCCCTAACCGGGACACCTACACGAGTGGCTACACCTTC. The whole variable domain, filled in from reference TRBV7-2 and TRBJ1-2, reads GAGVSQSPSNKVTEKGKDVELRCDPISGHTALYWYRQSLGQGLEFLIYFQGNSAPDKSGLPSDRFSAERTGGSVSTLTIQRTQQEDSAVYLCASSPNRDTYTSGYTFGSGTRLTVV.

The chain has TRBV12-5 and TRBJ1-1; 8 bases map to TRBD1. V lost 6 bases and J lost 11; bases outside the gene matches: 8. This CDR3 contains 12 residues. Germline V CDR1 and CDR2: LGHNT, FRNRAP. The CDR3 bases are TGTGCTAGTGGCCACGGGACAGGCGGTGCTTTCTTT. Translation gives CASGHGTGGAFF.

The rearrangement links TRBV7-9 to TRBJ2-1, with TRBD2 identical over 9 bases. Germline V lookup: CDR1 SEHNR, CDR2 FQNEAQ (reference sequence). This CDR3 has 15 residues. The ends lost 1 base at V and 2 bases at J; junction bases unmatched: 0. The CDR3 loop is CASSLVAGAYNEQFF. CDR3 in DNA: TGTGCCAGCAGCTTAGTAGCGGGGGCCTACAATGAGCAGTTCTTC. Variable domain in full (rest from reference TRBV7-9 and TRBJ2-1): DTGVSQNPRHKITKRGQNVTFRCDPISEHNRLYWYRQTLGQGPEFLTYFQNEAQLEKSRLLSDRFSAERPKGSFSTLEIQRTEQGDSAMYLCASSLVAGAYNEQFFGPGTRLTVL.

V is TRBV3-1 (or the pseudogene TRBV3-2) and J is TRBJ1-1, with D unresolved. Trimming removed 4 bases at V and 7 bases at J, with 7 bases between. The length of the CDR3 is 11 residues. The V gene's germline CDR1 is LGHDT and CDR2 YNNKEL (reference sequence). DNA of the CDR3: TGTGCCAGCAGCCGGGCCAGTGAAGCTTTCTTT. Translated, it gives CASSRASEAFF.

DNA of the CDR3: TGTGCCAGCAGCTTTAACATCGGGACAGTAACTTTCTTT. The encoded protein is CASSFNIGTVTFF. V usage is TRBV5-4 and J usage is TRBJ1-1; 7 bases align to TRBD1. Looked up from germline, CDR1 is SGHNT and CDR2 is YYREEE (reference sequence). CDR3 length: 13 amino acids. Trimming removed 2 bases from V and 12 bases from J; junction bases left unmatched: 10.